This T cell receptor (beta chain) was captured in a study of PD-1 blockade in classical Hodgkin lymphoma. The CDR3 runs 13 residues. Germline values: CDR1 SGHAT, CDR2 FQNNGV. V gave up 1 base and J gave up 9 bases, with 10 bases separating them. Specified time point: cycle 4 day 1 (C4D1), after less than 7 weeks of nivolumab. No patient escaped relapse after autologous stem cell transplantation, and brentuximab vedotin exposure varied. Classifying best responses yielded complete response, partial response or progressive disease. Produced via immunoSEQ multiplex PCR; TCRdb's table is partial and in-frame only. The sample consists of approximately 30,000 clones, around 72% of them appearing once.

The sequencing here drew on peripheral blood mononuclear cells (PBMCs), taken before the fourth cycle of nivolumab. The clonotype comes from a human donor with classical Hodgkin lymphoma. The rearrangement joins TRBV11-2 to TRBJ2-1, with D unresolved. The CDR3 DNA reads TGTGCCAGCAGCTTAGGGGTATTATCTGAGCAGTTCTTC. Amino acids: CASSLGVLSEQFF.